This paragraph reports one T cell receptor beta chain. Its matching antigen is unknown. The PCR was carried out with 60 Vbeta primers and 13 Jbeta primers. Data came from immunoSEQ multiplex PCR; TCRdb stores just in-frame clones and leaves some out. Among 99,000 or so clones listed, 75% to 85% were seen once. This sample is part of a study of cytomegalovirus exposure and HLA in healthy donors. Notes on the study in general: Most likely, a cluster of highly shared sequence variants arose as a sequencing artifact.

All donors participated as healthy donors of bone marrow. The germline V gene encodes CDR1 LNHDA and CDR2 SQIVND (reference sequence). The CDR3 is made up of 15 amino acids. V lost 6 bases to trimming and J lost 0 bases; unmatched junction nucleotides: 7. Specimen: PBMCs. This TCR came from a man between 18 and 29 years old in good health and CMV-seronegative. J is TRBJ2-7 and V is TRBV19, with 8 bases fitting TRBD2. The CDR3 nucleotides read TGTGCCAGTAGGCCCTTGAGCGGGAGCTCCTACGAGCAGTACTTC. Protein: CASRPLSGSSYEQYF.